This T cell receptor (beta chain) was sequenced for a study of PD-1 blockade in classical Hodgkin lymphoma. Study context: Treatment was intravenous nivolumab, 3 mg/kg every 2 weeks, until progression. Broader study findings: Underlying causes for the observed repertoire differences were not defined, possibly disease activity or prior therapy.

To note about this clone: The antigen is unknown.

V lost 7 bases, J lost 4 bases, and 4 bases stayed unmatched. The germline CDR1 and CDR2 sequences are WSHSY and SAAADI. This CDR3 contains 13 residues. Each of the patients experienced relapse following autologous stem cell transplantation, and their brentuximab vedotin exposure differed. Only in-frame clones appear in the TCRdb table, and some are missing; sequencing was by immunoSEQ multiplex PCR. The table shows some 93,000 clones, with 80% to 90% occurring only once. The rearrangement links TRBV10-2 to TRBJ1-5; 7 nucleotides line up with TRBD1. Sample: peripheral blood mononuclear cells (PBMCs), taken before the second cycle of nivolumab. This TCR came from a human donor with classical Hodgkin lymphoma. CDR3 in amino acids: CASTTGQNQPQHF. The CDR3 DNA reads as TGCGCCAGCACCACGGGACAGAATCAGCCCCAGCATTTT.